This paragraph covers one T cell receptor (beta chain) sequence. Germline V gene data show CDR1 as LNHDA and CDR2 as SQIVND (reference sequence). The CDR3 contains 13 residues. V lost 3 bases and J lost 1, with 6 bases in between. Methods used by the authors: Amplification from reference gene primers served as the basis for estimated nucleated cell counts. Using immunoSEQ multiplex PCR, the repertoire was profiled, and TCRdb retains in-frame clones only, with some absent. Clonal size and the V and J genes are those of that table, whereas D and trimming came from the DNA. The data contain fewer than 120,000 clones, almost 80% of them singletons. This sample was included in a study of blood T cell repertoires in COVID-19. Turning to the study itself: The United States, Italy and Spain were the sources of the acute and convalescent COVID-19 samples. T cells, B-cell-depleted T cells, or PBMCs provided the cDNA or gDNA that served as material.

This chain links TRBV19 with TRBJ1-2; D not resolved. This sequence was found in a woman older than 75 with active or convalescent COVID-19. The sequenced sample consisted of peripheral blood. CDR3 loop: CASSIGGNYGYTF. CDR3 coding DNA: TGTGCCAGTAGTATTGGAGGTAACTATGGCTACACCTTC.